These 8 T cell receptor beta chains were sequenced from one sample in a study of T cell changes during pregnancy in multiple sclerosis. Assay used: immunoSEQ multiplex PCR; TCRdb lists only in-frame clones, some missing. Found here are over 70,000 clones, around nine tenths of them singletons; the top ten hold 1.6%. The sequences come from peripheral blood, collected in the first trimester of pregnancy. The receptors stem from a female donor in good health, enrolled as a control in a pregnancy study.

V is TRBV10-3 and J is TRBJ2-1; TRBD2 might be the D (5 bases). Trimming shortened V by 7 bases and J by 0 bases, and 7 bases separated the two germline ends. The CDR3 extends over 13 amino acids. CDR1 ENHRY and CDR2 SYGVKD come from the germline V gene. The CDR3 nucleotides are TGTGCCATCAACGGGGACTCCTACAATGAGCAGTTCTTC. Amino acids: CAINGDSYNEQFF.

The rearrangement joins TRBV7-9 to TRBJ2-6; weak D call: TRBD2 (6 bases). Between the trimmed V and J ends, which lost 5 bases and 6 bases, there was a span of 17 bases. Germline V gene data show CDR1 as SEHNR and CDR2 as FQNEAQ (reference sequence). This CDR3 contains 16 residues. This CDR3 reads CASSIPRGVKANVLTF. DNA for the CDR3: TGTGCCAGCAGCATTCCGCGGGGCGTTAAGGCCAACGTCCTGACTTTC.

This clone was seen more than once but under ten times. The genes are TRBV2 and TRBJ1-1; 8 nucleotides match TRBD1. The length of the CDR3 is 16 residues. V lost 3 bases and J lost 4; bases outside the gene matches: 10. CDR1 and CDR2 from the germline V gene are SNHLY and FYNNEI. CDR3 DNA: TGTGCCAGCAGTGACACAGGGGGACCGCTGGGCACTGAAGCTTTCTTT. Amino acid sequence: CASSDTGGPLGTEAFF.

This chain connects TRBV6-6 to TRBJ2-7; 8 bases map to TRBD2. CDR1 MNHNY and CDR2 SVGAGI come from the germline V gene (reference sequence). The CDR3 contains 13 residues. Trimming removed 4 bases from V and 6 bases from J; junction bases left unmatched: 5. The CDR3 protein is CASSWTSSGEQYF. DNA of the CDR3: TGTGCCAGCAGTTGGACTAGCTCAGGCGAGCAGTACTTC.

Here the CDR3 reads CAISAPSDRGTYEQYF. DNA for the CDR3: TGTGCCATCAGTGCGCCTTCGGACAGGGGGACCTACGAGCAGTACTTC. The rearrangement uses TRBV10-3 and TRBJ2-7; TRBD1 aligns across 10 bases. This CDR3 region has 16 residues. V lost 4 bases and J lost 2; bases outside the gene matches: 8. Germline V gives CDR1 ENHRY, CDR2 SYGVKD.

The V gene is TRBV6-4, the J gene TRBJ2-5; no clear D gene. V was shortened by 7 bases and J by 3 bases, with 6 bases between the two germline ends. The germline CDR1 and CDR2 sequences are MRHNA and SNTAGT. This CDR3 is 11 amino acids long. In DNA form, the CDR3 reads TGTGCCAGCACACTGGAAGAGACCCAGTACTTC. Its translation is CASTLEETQYF.

The genes are TRBV4-1 and TRBJ2-3, with D perhaps matching TRBD2 (5 bases). This CDR3 contains 16 residues. Trimming cost V 4 bases and J 0 bases, with 14 bases left between them. Germline lookup yields CDR1 MGHRA and CDR2 YSYEKL. In DNA, the CDR3 is TGCGCCAGCAGCCCCCAGGACTTGGCTAGCACAGATACGCAGTATTTT. It encodes CASSPQDLASTDTQYF.

This clone was observed once. The rearrangement links TRBV23-1 to TRBJ2-3; D remains unclear. TRBV23-1 is labeled an ORF, and its function is uncertain. V was pared by 3 bases and J by 0 bases, with 10 bases between. The CDR3 runs to 15 residues. CDR3 DNA: TGCGCCAGCAGTCAGCCCCCGAGCAGCACAGATACGCAGTATTTT. This sequence encodes CASSQPPSSTDTQYF.